The 11 T cell receptor beta chains presented below share a single source sample, sequenced in a study of T cell responses to AZD1222 COVID-19 vaccine. Some clones are missing from TCRdb's copy, which holds only in-frame ones; the method was immunoSEQ multiplex PCR. The sample lists about 110,000 clones, around 81% seen once, with roughly 9.5% in the top ten. The specimen was peripheral blood, collected on day 0 of AZD1222 vaccination. Receptor source: an adult in good health.

This sequence joins TRBV7-3 and TRBJ2-1; weak D call: TRBD1 (5 bases). V was shortened by 5 bases and J by 9 bases, with 20 bases between the two germline ends. The CDR3 spans 15 residues. Germline assignment: CDR1 SGHTA and CDR2 FQGTGA. CDR3 sequence (DNA): TGTGCCAGCAGCCTAGGACATGGATTATATGGTGAGCAGTTCTTC. Amino acids: CASSLGHGLYGEQFF.

The chain couples TRBV12-3 or TRBV12-4 to TRBJ1-2, with D perhaps TRBD1 (6 bases). Trimming cost V 6 bases and J 5 bases, with 13 bases left between them. The CDR3 runs to 13 residues. In DNA form, the CDR3 reads TGTGCCAGCAGGCGACAGGAATATTATGGCTACACCTTC. Translation gives CASRRQEYYGYTF.

This chain uses TRBV7-9 with TRBJ2-7; no clear D. Germline assignment: CDR1 SEHNR and CDR2 FQNEAQ (reference sequence). The V end was cut by 1 base, the J end by 0 bases, with 7 bases between. The CDR3 has 14 residues. The CDR3 protein is CASSLEAHSYEQYF. CDR3 in DNA: TGTGCCAGCAGCTTAGAGGCGCACTCCTACGAGCAGTACTTC.

The sample holds a few counts of this clone. The V call is TRBV11-2, the J call TRBJ2-1, with 8 bases identical to TRBD2. Losses at the gene ends were 2 bases for V and 8 bases for J; bases not matched to a gene: 8. Germline CDR1 reads SGHAT; CDR2 reads FQNNGV. The CDR3 covers 15 residues. The CDR3 DNA is TGTGCCAGCAGCTTAACGGGAGGGCCTTTCTATGAGCAGTTCTTC. Its protein product is CASSLTGGPFYEQFF.

This chain connects TRBV20-1 to TRBJ2-1, with D perhaps TRBD1 or TRBD2 (6 bases each). The CDR3 loop spans 11 amino acids. Per germline, CDR1 DFQATT and CDR2 SNEGSKA (reference sequence). V was pared by 6 bases and J by 12 bases, with 15 bases between. DNA for the CDR3: TGCAGTGCCCCCGGGGGCGGGCGGCAGTTCTTC. Translation: CSAPGGGRQFF.

The rearrangement joins TRBV11-3 to TRBJ2-1, with a possible D match to TRBD1 (5 bases). Germline CDR1 is SGHNT and CDR2 is YENEEA. Trimming took off 3 bases at V and 2 bases at J, with 8 bases between the two ends. The CDR3 is 14 amino acids. The CDR3 nucleotides read TGTGCCAGCAGCTTTGGGGCCCCCTACAATGAGCAGTTCTTC. Protein product: CASSFGAPYNEQFF.

This chain links TRBV5-1 with TRBJ2-1; TRBD1 matches 8 bases. Germline V gene lookup returns CDR1 SGHRS and CDR2 YFSETQ. V was clipped by 1 base and J by 2 bases; unmatched bases: 2. CDR3 length: 15 residues. This CDR3 is CASSLQGATYNEQFF. The CDR3 DNA reads as TGCGCCAGCAGCTTGCAGGGGGCGACCTACAATGAGCAGTTCTTC.

The chain combines TRBV28 with TRBJ1-5; 9 bases agree with TRBD1. The CDR3 is 15 residues long. CDR1 is MDHEN and CDR2 is SYDVKM in the germline V gene. V was clipped by 7 bases and J by 5 bases; unmatched bases: 9. The CDR3 DNA reads TGTGCCAGCAATTCACCGACAGGGGGGTATCAGCCCCAGCATTTT. This gives the protein CASNSPTGGYQPQHF.

The rearrangement links TRBV7-2 to TRBJ2-6; D unclear. Germline CDR1 SGHTA, CDR2 FQGNSA. There are 13 residues in the CDR3. Between the trimmed V and J ends, which lost 3 bases and 4 bases, there was a span of 4 bases. This chain's CDR3 is CASSFSGANVLTF. CDR3 nucleotides: TGTGCCAGCAGCTTTTCCGGGGCCAACGTCCTGACTTTC.

CDR3 protein: CASSRQLSTEAFF. CDR3 DNA: TGTGCCAGCAGCCGCCAGTTGAGCACTGAAGCTTTCTTT. The chain has TRBV7-2 and TRBJ1-1; D remains ambiguous. This CDR3 has 13 residues. Trimming shortened V by 5 bases and J by 4 bases, and 11 bases separated the two germline ends. Germline assignment: CDR1 SGHTA and CDR2 FQGNSA.

The chain employs TRBV7-8 and TRBJ2-2, with D possibly matching TRBD1 (5 bases). This CDR3 is 15 amino acids long. The germline gives CDR1 SGHVS, CDR2 FQNEAQ. Between the trimmed V and J ends, which lost 3 bases and 0 bases, there was a span of 8 bases. The CDR3 DNA sequence: TGTGCCAGCAGCTTTAGGGGCTCGAACACCGGGGAGCTGTTTTTT. It translates to CASSFRGSNTGELFF.